This entry features one T cell receptor (beta chain) sequence. Its specificity is not known. This sample is drawn from a study of beta chain features in type 1 diabetes. Study context: Age, gender, cell numbers and subset yield matched between patients and controls.

The ends lost 1 base at V and 1 base at J; junction bases unmatched: 13. Per germline, CDR1 LGHNA and CDR2 YSLEER. The CDR3 has 18 residues. Sequenced material consisted of expressed TCRB transcripts (all of the isolated RNA was reverse transcribed). Profiling relied on immunoSEQ multiplex PCR, and the TCRdb table lists in-frame clones only, not all of them. This table holds under 950,000 clones, about 17% found once. General observations from the study: Patients and controls would share equally any PCR tilt toward shorter templates. Across patients, naive, central memory and Treg TCRB repertoires exhibited apparently greater similarity than was observed across healthy donors. Among patients with Type 1 diabetes, TCRB CDR3s were moderately but significantly shorter in every one of the four CD4+ subsets.

Sequences were obtained from naive CD4+ T cells from blood. This sequence was found in a woman aged 18-29 years in good health. The chain has TRBV4-3 and TRBJ2-7; TRBD2 matches at 7 bases. The CDR3 region is CASSQGMRAGARSYEQYF. The CDR3 DNA follows: TGCGCCAGCAGCCAAGGAATGAGGGCGGGAGCCCGATCCTACGAGCAGTACTTC.